Shown below are 5 T cell receptor beta chains from a single sample sequenced in a study of CD8 T cells in Susac syndrome. Reverse transcription of roughly 0.45 to 1 ug RNA was performed with random hexamers. From the immunoSEQ multiplex PCR reads, TCRdb called clonotypes with MiXCR, one entry per CDR3 protein. In the table there are some 120,000 distinct CDR3 sequences, less than 95% of which are singletons. Source material: CD8+ T cells from PBMCs. All receptors come from a human donor in good health.

The chain recombines TRBV6-2 or TRBV6-3 with TRBJ2-7; D ambiguous. This CDR3 comprises 14 residues. The germline V and J ends were trimmed by 2 bases and 0 bases, with 8 bases remaining between them. The germline gives CDR1 MNHEY, CDR2 SVGEGT. CDR3: CASSYRRNSYEQYF. Written as DNA, the CDR3 is TGTGCCAGCAGTTACAGACGGAACTCCTACGAGCAGTACTTC.

The rearrangement uses TRBV3-1 and TRBJ2-3; no definite D call. This CDR3 is 15 amino acids long. The V gene's germline CDR1 is LGHDT and CDR2 YNNKEL (reference sequence). V shed 0 bases and J shed 2 bases, with 9 bases lying between them. CDR3 protein: CASSQEPTITDTQYF. The CDR3 DNA sequence: TGTGCCAGCAGCCAAGAGCCTACCATCACAGATACGCAGTATTTT.

This chain connects TRBV19 to TRBJ2-1; 7 nucleotides agree with TRBD2. The CDR3 is made up of 16 amino acids. The junction had 11 bases not matched to a gene; V was cut back by 4 bases and J by 5 bases. The germline CDR1 and CDR2 sequences are LNHDA and SQIVND (reference sequence). CDR3 loop: CASSTTQLATHNEQFF. CDR3 coding DNA: TGTGCCAGTAGTACGACCCAACTAGCGACCCACAATGAGCAGTTCTTC.

The chain employs TRBV3-1 and TRBJ2-3; D perhaps matches TRBD1 (7 bases). Germline V gene data show CDR1 as LGHDT and CDR2 as YNNKEL (reference sequence). The CDR3 sequence is 14 residues long. V was clipped by 5 bases and J by 5 bases, with 14 bases between them. The CDR3 spells CASSFRGAEDTQYF. DNA for the CDR3: TGTGCCAGCAGCTTCAGGGGGGCAGAAGATACGCAGTATTTT.

The chain links TRBV29-1 to TRBJ1-1; 8 bases fit TRBD1. The junction had 8 bases not matched to a gene; V was cut back by 2 bases and J by 6 bases. The CDR3 has 14 amino acids. Germline lookup yields CDR1 SQVTM and CDR2 ANQGSEA. CDR3 residues: CSVERGQGRSEAFF. The CDR3 DNA sequence: TGCAGCGTTGAACGAGGACAGGGTAGGTCTGAAGCTTTCTTT.